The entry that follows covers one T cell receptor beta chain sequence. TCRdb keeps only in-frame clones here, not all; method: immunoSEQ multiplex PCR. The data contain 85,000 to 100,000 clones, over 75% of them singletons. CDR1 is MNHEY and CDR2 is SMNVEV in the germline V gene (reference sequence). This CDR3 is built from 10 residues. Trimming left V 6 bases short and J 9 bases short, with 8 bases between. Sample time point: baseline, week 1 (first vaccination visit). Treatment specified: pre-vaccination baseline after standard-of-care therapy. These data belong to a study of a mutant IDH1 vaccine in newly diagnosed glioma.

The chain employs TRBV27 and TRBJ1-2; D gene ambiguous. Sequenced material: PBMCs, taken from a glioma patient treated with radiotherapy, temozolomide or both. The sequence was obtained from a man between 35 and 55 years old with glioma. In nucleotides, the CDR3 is TGTGCCAGCAGCTTTCGGCGCTACACCTTC. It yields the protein CASSFRRYTF.